Only one count was recorded for the clone carrying this T cell receptor beta chain. What it recognizes is unknown. Clones were sequenced by immunoSEQ multiplex PCR, and TCRdb holds only the in-frame ones, with some missing. The top ten hold roughly 7.3% of the sample, which has about 83,000 clones, about four fifths seen once. The data belong to a study of OX40 agonist ivuxolimab in advanced cancers. Study at large: Cohort: approximately 79% men, mean age approximately 60, aged about 23 to 79. Points from the study as a whole: Relative to CD4+, CD8+ T cells held more expanded clones on average. Partly responding patients at 0.1-3.0 mg/kg showed some of the smallest clonal expansion. CD4+ and CD8+ T cells in blood underwent clonal expansion by week 6 at 0.1 to 3.0 mg/kg.

The V gene's germline CDR1 is MNHEY and CDR2 SVGAGI. The CDR3 has 15 amino acids. The J segment lost 4 bases and the V segment lost 1 base, leaving 3 bases of the junction unmatched. The rearrangement uses TRBV6-5 and TRBJ2-3, with 9 bases fitting TRBD2. The source of this sequence is an adult with an advanced solid tumor such as melanoma, head and neck, liver or kidney cancer. Sample: CD4+ or CD8+ T cells sorted from blood, taken in a trial of the OX40 agonist ivuxolimab. This chain's CDR3 is CASSYWAGGPDTQYF. In nucleotides, the CDR3 is TGTGCCAGCAGTTACTGGGCGGGAGGGCCAGATACGCAGTATTTT.